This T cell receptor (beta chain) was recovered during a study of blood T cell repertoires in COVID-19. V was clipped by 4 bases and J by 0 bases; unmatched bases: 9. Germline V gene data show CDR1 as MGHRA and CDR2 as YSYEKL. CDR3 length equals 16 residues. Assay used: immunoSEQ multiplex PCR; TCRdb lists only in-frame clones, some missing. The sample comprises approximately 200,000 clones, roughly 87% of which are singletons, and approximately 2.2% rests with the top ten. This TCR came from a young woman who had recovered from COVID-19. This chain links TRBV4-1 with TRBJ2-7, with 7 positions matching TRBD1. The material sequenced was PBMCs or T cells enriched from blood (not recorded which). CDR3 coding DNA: TGCGCCAGCAGCCTCAGTACAGGGGCGAACTCCTACGAGCAGTACTTC. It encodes CASSLSTGANSYEQYF.